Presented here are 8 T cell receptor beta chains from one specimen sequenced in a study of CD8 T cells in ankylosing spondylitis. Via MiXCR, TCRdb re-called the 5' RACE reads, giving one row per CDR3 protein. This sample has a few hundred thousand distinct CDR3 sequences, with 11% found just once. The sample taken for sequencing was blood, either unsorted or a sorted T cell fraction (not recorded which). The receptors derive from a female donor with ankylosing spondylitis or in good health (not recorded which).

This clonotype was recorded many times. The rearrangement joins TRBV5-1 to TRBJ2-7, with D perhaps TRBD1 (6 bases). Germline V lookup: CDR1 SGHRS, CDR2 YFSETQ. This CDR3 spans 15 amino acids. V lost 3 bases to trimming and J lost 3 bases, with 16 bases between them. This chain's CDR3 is CASSSGSGQYYEQYF. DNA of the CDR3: TGCGCCAGCAGCTCAGGTTCAGGACAGTACTACGAGCAGTACTTC.

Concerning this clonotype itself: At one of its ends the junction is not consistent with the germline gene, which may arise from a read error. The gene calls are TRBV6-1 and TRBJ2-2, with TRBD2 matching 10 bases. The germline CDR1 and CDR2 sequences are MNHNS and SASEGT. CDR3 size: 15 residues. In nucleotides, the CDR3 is TGTGCCAGCAGTCCTAGCGGGAGAATTTCCGGGGAGCTGCTTTTT. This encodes CASSPSGRISGELLF.

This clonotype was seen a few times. CDR3 nucleotide sequence: TGTGCCAGTACCCTTACGGGTGGGCCGACCTACGAGCAGTACTTC. Translation gives CASTLTGGPTYEQYF. This chain connects TRBV19 to TRBJ2-7; D is ambiguous. Trimming removed 7 bases from V and 2 bases from J, with 18 bases in between. Germline CDR1 reads LNHDA; CDR2 reads SQIVND (reference sequence). The CDR3 loop spans 15 amino acids.

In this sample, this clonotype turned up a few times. Here the CDR3 DNA reads TGTGCCAGCAGCTTAATAATAGGACAAAATGCAAATTCACCCCTCCACTTT. It yields the protein CASSLIIGQNANSPLHF. The chain uses TRBV7-3 and TRBJ1-6, with D maybe TRBD1 (5 bases). The V gene's germline CDR1 is SGHTA and CDR2 FQGTGA. V gave up 1 base and J gave up 7 bases, with 17 bases separating them. The CDR3 has 17 amino acids.

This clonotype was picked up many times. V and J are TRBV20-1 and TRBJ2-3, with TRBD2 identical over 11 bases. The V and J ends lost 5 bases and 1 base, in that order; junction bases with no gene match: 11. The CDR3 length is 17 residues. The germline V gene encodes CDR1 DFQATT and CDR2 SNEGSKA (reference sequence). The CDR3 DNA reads TGCAGTGCTCGATCCCCGAGGACTAGCGGGCGCACAGATACGCAGTATTTT. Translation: CSARSPRTSGRTDTQYF.

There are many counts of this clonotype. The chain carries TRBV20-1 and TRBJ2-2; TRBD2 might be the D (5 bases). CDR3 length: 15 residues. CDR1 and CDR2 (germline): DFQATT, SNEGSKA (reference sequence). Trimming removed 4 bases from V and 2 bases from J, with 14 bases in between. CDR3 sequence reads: CSATRGLRNTGELFF. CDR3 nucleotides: TGCAGTGCTACCAGAGGGCTCCGTAACACCGGGGAGCTGTTTTTT.

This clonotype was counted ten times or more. CDR3 sequence reads: CASSPPHTGELFF. The CDR3 DNA reads as TGTGCCAGCTCACCGCCACACACCGGGGAGCTGTTTTTT. The chain employs TRBV18 and TRBJ2-2; D call uncertain. The CDR3 runs 13 residues. The V gene's germline CDR1 is KGHSH and CDR2 LQKENI. V was shortened by 3 bases and J by 3 bases, with 5 bases between the two germline ends.

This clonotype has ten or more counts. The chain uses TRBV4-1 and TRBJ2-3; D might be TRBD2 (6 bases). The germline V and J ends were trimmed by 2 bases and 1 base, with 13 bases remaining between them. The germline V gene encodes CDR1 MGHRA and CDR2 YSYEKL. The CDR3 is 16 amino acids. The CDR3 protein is CASSQYEERGTDTQYF. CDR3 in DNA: TGCGCCAGCAGCCAATATGAGGAGCGGGGCACAGATACGCAGTATTTT.